The text below deals with one TCR beta chain. Its antigen target is currently unknown. Nothing much larger sits one base from this clone, and base qualities are not available. The source of the sample is a study of somatic mutations in cytotoxic T cells in rheumatoid arthritis listed by TCRdb under 2017. A note on the overall study: Peripheral blood (roughly 33 ml EDTA) was collected from patients immediately after diagnosis and before any treatment began. Some T-cell populations stained with V beta antibodies were sorted by flow on a FACSAria II or Sony SH800 to nearly 100% purity, with sorted V beta1+ cells additionally subjected to TCRB sequencing. Whether expanded CD8+ T-cell clones in untreated, newly diagnosed rheumatoid arthritis carry somatic mutations was the study question, and clonality was characterized with TCRB deep sequencing. TCRB deep sequencing covered roughly 60 patients with rheumatoid arthritis along with 15 to 25 healthy controls. Median age was essentially the same in the patient group and the control group. Here is what the overall study found, with its caveats: In about an eighth of the roughly 60 patients, more than 20% of CD8+ cells belonged to the largest CD8+ clone, while several identical CD8+ TCRB sequences were shared between blood and synovial fluid. It was unknown which antigens the expanded CD8+ clones targeted, and their absence from virus-specific databases did not exclude viral specificity. No adjustment for multiple comparisons was made for the slight TRBV07 underrepresentation in patients. CD8+ clonality increased with age in patients (Spearman r ≈ 0.5) but not in healthy controls. CD8+ T-cell clonality in rheumatoid arthritis patients was not significantly different from that in age-matched healthy controls.

Genomic DNA underwent TCRB CDR3 sequencing using the immunoSEQ assay. On the study's bioinformatics: When patient CD8+ clones exceeding 1% were checked against published virus-specific TCRB sequences, only a few matched. Nothing other than productive TCRB rearrangements was included in the analyses. Clonality was expressed as a Shannon entropy-based productive clonality index, with each clone defined by a unique TCRB CDR3 sequence. The template counts of each clone relative to the total templates per sample were used to calculate repertoire overlap between two samples. V-gene usage from TCRB sequencing and V-gene usage measured by flow cytometry were correlated (Spearman r of about 0.56). TCRdb carries this immuneACCESS record with in-frame sequences only. Its versions omit some clonotypes, under half of them owing to an unresolved V gene in the studies checked, with the rest unexplained. That table supplies the V and J calls and clone size; D and trimming were determined from the DNA. The sample table records 15,000 or so clones; roughly three quarters of these occur just once. The ten largest clones add up to 20% to 25% of the sample.

The CDR1 and CDR2 encoded by the germline V gene are MNHEY and SVGAGI. Its CDR3 holds 13 amino acids, cysteine through phenylalanine. Just CDR3 DNA is preserved here, 39 bases in frame from base 1. V is reduced by 2 bases and J by 9 bases, leaving a spacing of 11 bases between them. CD4+ and CD8+ cells were isolated by positive magnetic bead selection on an AutoMACS, and purity was checked by flow cytometry. A TCR V beta antibody panel was used in flow cytometry to screen first for clonal expansions, which were then characterized by TCRB deep sequencing of sorted CD8+ fractions. Peripheral blood mononuclear cells were isolated by Ficoll-Paque PLUS density gradient separation. Nucleospin Tissue or Tissue XS kits were used to extract DNA from CD4-enriched, CD8-enriched or PBMC samples, and a Qubit 2.0 fluorometer was used for quantification.

The sample comprised CD8+ T cells sorted from blood. This sequence was found in an adult with rheumatoid arthritis. The chain employs TRBV6-5 and TRBJ2-1; a confident D gene designation cannot be given. The CDR3: CASSYQPATEQFF. The sequenced DNA: TGTGCCAGCAGTTACCAACCAGCGACTGAGCAGTTCTTC.